The 14 T cell receptor beta chains given below trace back to one sample, sequenced in a study of PD-L1 blockade in urothelial cancer. This table comes from immunoSEQ multiplex PCR, and its TCRdb copy is limited to in-frame clones, with some not included. The sample consists of 130,000 or so clones, less than 85% of them appearing once. Time point reported: pretreatment peripheral blood. The source material was PBMCs, sampled around atezolizumab (anti-PD-L1) treatment. The receptors derive from a man aged 50-60 years with urothelial cancer.

The rearrangement links TRBV5-4 to TRBJ2-7; TRBD2 aligns across 7 bases. With V trimmed by 4 bases and J by 0 bases, 7 bases remained unmatched. Germline CDR1 and CDR2: SGHNT and YYREEE (reference sequence). CDR3 length: 15 residues. This chain's CDR3 is CASSLKRGSSYEQYF. The CDR3 bases are TGTGCCAGCAGCCTGAAGCGGGGAAGCTCCTACGAGCAGTACTTC. Using reference TRBV5-4 and TRBJ2-7 for the parts outside the CDR3, the full variable domain is ETGVTQSPTHLIKTRGQQVTLRCSSQSGHNTVSWYQQALGQGPQFIFQYYREEENGRGNFPPRFSGLQFPNYSSELNVNALELDDSALYLCASSLKRGSSYEQYFGPGTRLTVT.

V and J are TRBV6-4 and TRBJ2-3, with 7 nucleotides matching TRBD1. This CDR3 has 14 residues. Losses at the gene ends were 6 bases for V and 0 bases for J; bases not matched to a gene: 3. Per the germline V gene, CDR1 is MRHNA and CDR2 is SNTAGT. CDR3 bases: TGTGCCAGCAGCCGGGACAGCAGCACAGATACGCAGTATTTT. As protein: CASSRDSSTDTQYF.

The rearrangement uses TRBV28 and TRBJ2-7; 14 bases are a match to TRBD2. This CDR3 contains 17 residues. Germline lookup yields CDR1 MDHEN and CDR2 SYDVKM. Unmatched junction bases numbered 10, after V lost 6 bases and J lost 3 bases. The CDR3 is CASRPTPGLAGVYEQYF. The CDR3 bases are TGTGCCAGCAGGCCCACACCGGGACTAGCGGGAGTCTACGAGCAGTACTTC.

The chain joins TRBV7-3 to TRBJ1-1, with D possibly matching TRBD1 (6 bases). V lost 3 bases and J lost 4, with 9 bases in between. Germline CDR1 SGHTA, CDR2 FQGTGA. There are 13 residues in the CDR3. CDR3: CASSFTGSTEAFF. As DNA, the CDR3 is TGTGCCAGCAGCTTTACAGGGTCCACTGAAGCTTTCTTT.

This clone was detected ten times or more. This rearrangement joins TRBV20-1 to TRBJ2-1, with TRBD2 as a possible D gene (5 bases). V lost 7 bases and J 9 bases, leaving 13 bases between the germline ends. The germline CDR1 and CDR2 sequences are DFQATT and SNEGSKA (reference sequence). The CDR3 loop spans 11 amino acids. CDR3 DNA sequence: TGCAGTGGGGCCTTACGGGGTGAGCAGTTCTTC. Its translation: CSGALRGEQFF.

V usage is TRBV7-8 and J usage is TRBJ2-7; D is unclear. The CDR3 totals 13 residues. CDR1 is SGHVS, CDR2 FQNEAQ, per germline. V was trimmed by 2 bases and J by 2 bases, leaving 7 bases between them. The DNA of the CDR3 is TGTGCCAGCAGCTTATCCCCCACCTACGAGCAGTACTTC. This sequence encodes CASSLSPTYEQYF.

The V gene is TRBV7-9, the J gene TRBJ1-2; 9 bases are shared with TRBD1. CDR3 size: 15 residues. The germline V gene has CDR1 SEHNR and CDR2 FQNEAQ (reference sequence). V gave up 0 bases and J gave up 6 bases; unmatched junction bases: 5. This CDR3 reads CASSLATGTGHGYTF. CDR3 in DNA: TGTGCCAGCAGCTTAGCTACCGGGACAGGGCATGGCTACACCTTC.

The chain has TRBV27 and TRBJ2-1; D is ambiguous. In germline, CDR1 is MNHEY, CDR2 SMNVEV (reference sequence). The CDR3 length is 14 residues. Between the trimmed V and J ends, which lost 4 bases and 4 bases, there was a span of 11 bases. The CDR3, as DNA: TGTGCCAGCAGTTCGGCGACTCCTTACAATGAGCAGTTCTTC. Amino acids: CASSSATPYNEQFF.

The chain uses TRBV7-9 and TRBJ2-1; 11 bases align to TRBD1. The V gene end was trimmed by 4 bases and the J gene end by 5 bases; junction bases not matched to a gene: 10. The CDR3 runs 17 residues. Germline assignment: CDR1 SEHNR and CDR2 FQNEAQ (reference sequence). The CDR3 sequence: CASSSPNRDRGNNEQFF. CDR3 bases: TGTGCCAGCAGCTCTCCAAACCGGGACAGGGGGAACAATGAGCAGTTCTTC.

This clone has just a few counts. This chain links TRBV28 with TRBJ2-7; perhaps TRBD2 as D (5 bases). Trimming stripped 2 bases from V and 0 bases from J, with 14 bases between. Germline CDR1 is MDHEN and CDR2 is SYDVKM. This CDR3 comprises 16 residues. The CDR3 loop is CASSLKLATLSYEQYF. DNA of the CDR3: TGTGCCAGCAGTTTAAAGTTAGCGACCCTCTCCTACGAGCAGTACTTC.

The J gene is TRBJ2-7, the V gene TRBV5-3; tentative D call: TRBD2 (5 bases). TRBV5-3 counts as an open reading frame of uncertain function. Trimming removed 7 bases at V and 3 bases at J, with 20 bases between. The CDR3 covers 15 residues. This CDR3 reads CARLGRRGSCYEQYF. As DNA, the CDR3 is TGTGCCAGATTGGGCCGCCGGGGATCCTGCTACGAGCAGTACTTC.

A single count supports this clone. CDR3 protein: CASSSLAGALNEQFF. DNA of the CDR3: TGTGCCAGCAGCTCACTAGCGGGAGCCCTCAATGAGCAGTTCTTC. This chain joins TRBV6-1 and TRBJ2-1; 11 bases are shared with TRBD2. This CDR3 is 15 amino acids long. Trimming at V came to 6 bases and at J to 6 bases, leaving 7 bases not matched to a gene. Germline V gene data show CDR1 as MNHNS and CDR2 as SASEGT.

The CDR3 here is CNRGEGTEAFF. The CDR3 DNA sequence: TGCAACAGGGGCGAGGGCACTGAAGCTTTCTTT. The V and J genes are TRBV29-1 and TRBJ1-1; 7 bases map to TRBD1. CDR1 is SQVTM and CDR2 is ANQGSEA in the germline V gene. The CDR3 extends over 11 amino acids.

The chain joins TRBV29-1 to TRBJ1-5, with a possible D match to TRBD1 (6 bases). V was clipped by 6 bases and J by 5 bases, with 17 bases between them. CDR1 and CDR2 from the germline V gene are SQVTM and ANQGSEA. The CDR3 has 14 amino acids. CDR3 loop: CSVSDGTRDQPQHF. CDR3 in DNA: TGCAGCGTGTCCGACGGGACACGGGATCAGCCCCAGCATTTT. The full variable domain, its missing parts supplied by reference TRBV29-1 and TRBJ1-5, is SAVISQKPSRDICQRGTSLTIQCQVDSQVTMMFWYRQQPGQSLTLIATANQGSEATYESGFVIDKFPISRPNLTFSTLTVSNMSPEDSSIYLCSVSDGTRDQPQHFGDGTRLSIL.